One sample yielded the 5 T cell receptor beta chains listed below, sequenced in a study of cytomegalovirus exposure and HLA in healthy donors (TCRdb year 2017). Libraries were constructed by the immunoSEQ multiplex PCR assay. For the multiplex PCR, a mixture combining 60 forward primers for TCR Vbeta segments and 13 reverse primers for TCR Jbeta segments was used. TCRdb limited this immuneACCESS table to in-frame rearrangements with V and J called. A share of clones is missing; checked studies link under half to unresolved V genes, and the rest is unexplained. The sample records 200,000 to 300,000 clones, roughly 87% of which are singletons. The ten largest clones capture 5% to 6.5% of the sample. Sequencing was performed on PBMCs. Every receptor here comes from a woman aged 40 to 55 in good health and CMV-seropositive.

The chain employs TRBV15 and TRBJ2-7, with 11 bases lining up with TRBD1. With 1 base clipped from V and 4 bases from J, the junction kept 9 bases outside the gene matches. The CDR3 is 17 amino acids. Germline V gives CDR1 LNHNV, CDR2 YYDKDF (reference sequence). The CDR3 region has the DNA TGTGCCACCAGCAGAGGGACAGGGGGCGCCTCGGCGTACGAGCAGTACTTC. Translation: CATSRGTGGASAYEQYF.

J is TRBJ1-4 and V is TRBV7-2, with D uncertain. The CDR3 totals 15 residues. The germline V and J ends were trimmed by 2 bases and 8 bases, with 15 bases remaining between them. CDR1 is SGHTA and CDR2 is FQGNSA in the germline V gene. CDR3 sequence: CASSLWEGGEEKLFF. The CDR3 region has the DNA TGTGCCAGCAGCTTATGGGAGGGTGGGGAAGAAAAACTGTTTTTT.

This clone occurred a few times. The chain uses TRBV18 and TRBJ1-1; unclear D gene. The V end was cut by 3 bases, the J end by 1 base, with 6 bases between. This CDR3 contains 13 residues. Germline assignment: CDR1 KGHSH and CDR2 LQKENI. CDR3 sequence (DNA): TGTGCCAGCTCACCGAACGGGAACACTGAAGCTTTCTTT. It translates to CASSPNGNTEAFF.

The chain joins TRBV29-1 to TRBJ2-7; D is undetermined. The CDR3 is made up of 10 amino acids. The V gene's germline CDR1 is SQVTM and CDR2 ANQGSEA. V was cut by 5 bases and J by 8 bases, with 10 bases left in between. Written as DNA, the CDR3 is TGCAGCGTTAGTTCCGGTAAGCAGTACTTC. This translates into CSVSSGKQYF.

The rearrangement uses TRBV6-6 and TRBJ2-1; D is ambiguous. The CDR3 covers 15 residues. V was trimmed by 4 bases and J by 8 bases, leaving 18 bases between them. Germline CDR1 is MNHNY and CDR2 is SVGAGI (reference sequence). CDR3 amino acids: CASSFPGRVVYEQFF. CDR3 nucleotide sequence: TGTGCCAGCAGTTTCCCCGGCCGGGTGGTATATGAGCAGTTCTTC.